Below, one TCR beta chain is given with its context. Its antigen is not identified. The germline gives CDR1 MNHEY, CDR2 SVGEGT. V shed 5 bases and J 1 base; nucleotides not matched to a gene: 8. The CDR3 has 17 residues. Researchers used 5'RACE with constant-segment primers to make TCR alpha and TCR beta cDNA libraries that carry sample barcodes and UMIs. From the 5' RACE reads, TCRdb called clonotypes with MiXCR, one entry per CDR3 protein. Of around 200,000 distinct CDR3 sequences listed, 16% were seen once; the top ten hold just over 2%. The data derive from a study of T-cell memory formation after mild COVID-19. Study-level information: In these data, TCR clusters were largely donor specific. Study conclusions and caveats: Researchers could not confirm that second-wave clones peaking on day 37 targeted SARS-CoV-2.

Sequenced sample: PBMCs or a T cell subset sorted from them (not recorded which). This receptor was identified in an adult woman who had mild COVID-19 (a few samples of this study predate the infection). Cell type and time point are not known. The chain couples TRBV6-2 or TRBV6-3 to TRBJ2-1; 10 bases match TRBD2. The CDR3 sequence is CASSQPGLAKSYNEQFF. The CDR3 nucleotides read TGTGCCAGCAGTCAGCCGGGACTAGCGAAATCCTACAATGAGCAGTTCTTC.